This T cell receptor (beta chain) was profiled in a study of cytotoxic CD8 clonotypes in ibrutinib-treated CLL. About the research overall: Around 25 partial and 2 complete responses; at median 68 months, about 14 remitted, about twelve progressed.

Study-level points and caveats: Baseline clonality, higher than in age-matched healthy donors, tracked circulating CD8+ T-cell counts.

This CDR3 region has 15 residues. Germline CDR1 reads MNHEY; CDR2 reads SMNVEV (reference sequence). With 3 bases removed from V and 5 bases from J, the gap between germline ends came to 14 bases. As concerns this clone: Its antigen remains unidentified.

Approximately 2 micrograms of genomic DNA (from cryopreserved PBMCs) were used for TCR beta libraries. The sequencing depth, 1 in 200,000 to 1 in 1 million T cells, was the target. Repertoires were generated with immunoSEQ multiplex PCR, while TCRdb's copy carries only in-frame clones and drops some. Of some 130,000 clones listed, over 75% are singletons. The sample was PBMCs, taken after 24 months of ibrutinib treatment. This TCR was sampled from a human donor with chronic lymphocytic leukemia. This chain connects TRBV27 to TRBJ2-1; no clear D gene. CDR3 nucleotides: TGTGCCAGCAGTTTCGGACCCAGAACACACAATGAGCAGTTCTTC. It yields the protein CASSFGPRTHNEQFF.